These 25 T cell receptor beta chains were sequenced from one sample in a study of T cell changes during pregnancy in multiple sclerosis. The assay was immunoSEQ multiplex PCR, and TCRdb's table has in-frame clones only and misses some. The sample records about 35,000 clones, around 92% being singletons. Here the sequenced sample was CD4+ T cells from peripheral blood mononuclear cells, taken in the third trimester of pregnancy. These receptors originate from a female donor in good health, enrolled as a control in a pregnancy study.

The chain links TRBV4-3 to TRBJ1-1; D is ambiguous. CDR1 and CDR2 from the germline V gene are LGHNA and YSLEER. V gave up 1 base and J gave up 0 bases, with 12 bases separating them. The CDR3 sequence is 16 residues long. This CDR3 reads CASSQAITGMNTEAFF. CDR3 coding DNA: TGCGCCAGCAGCCAAGCAATAACTGGTATGAACACTGAAGCTTTCTTT.

This chain links TRBV19 with TRBJ1-2; D perhaps matches TRBD1 (6 bases). V was clipped by 1 base and J by 0 bases, with 12 bases between them. Germline lookup yields CDR1 LNHDA and CDR2 SQIVND (reference sequence). The CDR3 spans 16 residues. This CDR3 is CASSIGGGQANYGYTF. In DNA, the CDR3 is TGTGCCAGTAGTATAGGTGGGGGCCAAGCTAACTATGGCTACACCTTC.

The rearrangement uses TRBV6-1 and TRBJ1-5; possible D gene TRBD1, 6 bases. Trimming cost V 2 bases and J 6 bases, with 17 bases left between them. Germline V CDR1 and CDR2: MNHNS, SASEGT. The CDR3 is 16 residues long. CDR3 DNA sequence: TGTGCCAGCAGTGAACAGGGGACGGTTGTAAGTCAGCCCCAGCATTTT. Its translation is CASSEQGTVVSQPQHF.

This chain links TRBV29-1 with TRBJ2-1; D is possibly TRBD2 (6 bases). Trimming cost V 2 bases and J 2 bases, with 10 bases left between them. The CDR3 is 14 amino acids. Germline CDR1 reads SQVTM; CDR2 reads ANQGSEA. In DNA, the CDR3 is TGCAGCGTTGAACCGCGGGGACCCTACAATGAGCAGTTCTTC. Protein product: CSVEPRGPYNEQFF.

V gene TRBV5-1 combines with J gene TRBJ2-7; TRBD1 matches 7 bases. Germline CDR1 reads SGHRS; CDR2 reads YFSETQ. This CDR3 is built from 22 residues. After removal of 0 bases from V and 1 base from J, the junction contained 25 bases not matched to a gene. The CDR3 spells CASSLAGSIVTGEPRRSYEQYF. Here the CDR3 DNA reads TGCGCCAGCAGCTTGGCTGGTTCCATCGTTACAGGGGAGCCCCGTAGATCCTACGAGCAGTACTTC.

The V call is TRBV5-6, the J call TRBJ2-7; D gene unclear. This CDR3 has 14 amino acids. The V end was cut by 0 bases, the J end by 3 bases, with 10 bases between. Germline CDR1 and CDR2: SGHDT and YYEEEE. The CDR3, as DNA: TGTGCCAGCAGCTTGGATACTTTTGGCTACGAGCAGTACTTC. It yields the protein CASSLDTFGYEQYF. The complete variable domain, with remaining parts taken from reference TRBV5-6 and TRBJ2-7, reads DAGVTQSPTHLIKTRGQQVTLRCSPKSGHDTVSWYQQALGQGPQFIFQYYEEEERQRGNFPDRFSGHQFPNYSSELNVNALLLGDSALYLCASSLDTFGYEQYFGPGTRLTVT.

The genes are TRBV15 and TRBJ2-3; 10 nucleotides match TRBD1. The CDR3 is made up of 18 amino acids. Germline CDR1 is LNHNV and CDR2 is YYDKDF (reference sequence). V dropped 5 bases and J dropped 0; count of bases not matched to a gene: 11. Here the CDR3 DNA reads TGTGCCACCAGCTTGGACAGGGGGTTTTTCGCGAGCACAGATACGCAGTATTTT. It yields the protein CATSLDRGFFASTDTQYF.

V usage is TRBV5-1 and J usage is TRBJ2-3; 9 nucleotides agree with TRBD1. J was trimmed by 5 bases and V by 4 bases; bases with no gene match: 11. This CDR3 is 16 amino acids long. Per the germline V gene, CDR1 is SGHRS and CDR2 is YFSETQ. CDR3 nucleotides: TGCGCCAGCAGCGTGGGGAGGGACAGGGCGGGAGATACGCAGTATTTT. This encodes CASSVGRDRAGDTQYF.

The table lists this clone with a few counts. This rearrangement joins TRBV18 to TRBJ2-2; no clear D gene. In germline, CDR1 is KGHSH, CDR2 LQKENI. V lost 6 bases to trimming and J lost 4 bases, with 9 bases between them. This CDR3 contains 13 residues. CDR3 sequence: CASSPIFTGELFF. CDR3 DNA sequence: TGTGCCAGCTCGCCTATATTCACCGGGGAGCTGTTTTTT. Together with reference TRBV18 and TRBJ2-2, the CDR3 gives the full variable domain: NAGVMQNPRHLVRRRGQEARLRCSPMKGHSHVYWYRQLPEEGLKFMVYLQKENIIDESGMPKERFSAEFPKEGPSILRIQQVVRGDSAAYFCASSPIFTGELFFGEGSRLTVL.

A few counts support this clone. This chain connects TRBV5-5 to TRBJ2-2; the D is unclear. The CDR3 totals 14 residues. V lost 0 bases and J 7 bases, leaving 10 bases between the germline ends. Germline-derived CDR1 and CDR2 are SGHKS and YYEKEE (reference sequence). Here the CDR3 DNA reads TGTGCCAGCAGCTTGGCCAGTACGATCGGGGAGCTGTTTTTT. This sequence encodes CASSLASTIGELFF.

The gene calls are TRBV7-3 and TRBJ1-2; 8 bases are a match to TRBD1. Germline lookup yields CDR1 SGHTA and CDR2 FQGTGA. V gave up 6 bases and J gave up 4 bases; unmatched junction bases: 7. The CDR3 sequence is 14 residues long. This CDR3 is CASRFDRGGYGYTF. DNA for the CDR3: TGTGCCAGCAGGTTCGACAGGGGCGGCTATGGCTACACCTTC.

CDR3 coding DNA: TGCGCCAGCAGCGAACAGGGGAGCTACGAGCAGTACTTC. It specifies CASSEQGSYEQYF. The chain uses TRBV5-1 and TRBJ2-7, with TRBD1 matching 7 bases. Germline V gene lookup returns CDR1 SGHRS and CDR2 YFSETQ. The CDR3 extends over 13 amino acids. The trim removed 4 bases at V and 3 bases at J, leaving 4 bases unmatched.

J is TRBJ1-5 and V is TRBV18; D is perhaps TRBD1 (5 bases). With 3 bases removed from V and 3 bases from J, the gap between germline ends came to 15 bases. The CDR3 totals 16 residues. Germline V gene lookup returns CDR1 KGHSH and CDR2 LQKENI. DNA of the CDR3: TGTGCCAGCTCACCCCTGGGGCACAGCGACAATCAGCCCCAGCATTTT. The encoded protein is CASSPLGHSDNQPQHF.

The chain combines TRBV2 with TRBJ1-3; D gene unclear. The germline V gene has CDR1 SNHLY and CDR2 FYNNEI. The CDR3 consists of 14 residues. Trimming took off 4 bases at V and 7 bases at J, with 14 bases between the two ends. CDR3 coding DNA: TGTGCCAGCAGTGGGAGCTCACTAAGGAACACCATATATTTT. Protein: CASSGSSLRNTIYF.

About this clone: This specimen includes other DNA sequences encoding the same CDR3. The V gene is TRBV5-1, the J gene TRBJ1-4; D is perhaps TRBD1 (5 bases). CDR1 is SGHRS and CDR2 is YFSETQ in the germline V gene. There are 14 residues in the CDR3. V was trimmed by 4 bases and J by 4 bases, leaving 11 bases between them. The CDR3 sequence is CASSLGQGNEKLFF. Here the CDR3 DNA reads TGCGCCAGCAGCCTGGGGCAGGGTAATGAAAAACTGTTTTTT. The complete variable domain, with remaining parts taken from reference TRBV5-1 and TRBJ1-4, reads KAGVTQTPRYLIKTRGQQVTLSCSPISGHRSVSWYQQTPGQGLQFLFEYFSETQRNKGNFPGRFSGRQFSNSRSEMNVSTLELGDSALYLCASSLGQGNEKLFFGSGTQLSVL.

The J gene is TRBJ1-1, the V gene TRBV7-3; D possibly corresponds to TRBD1 (5 bases). The CDR3 is made up of 13 amino acids. Germline V lookup: CDR1 SGHTA, CDR2 FQGTGA. Trimming removed 5 bases at V and 5 bases at J, with 12 bases between. CDR3 loop: CASSALQGTEAFF. The DNA of the CDR3 is TGTGCCAGCAGCGCTCTCCAGGGAACTGAAGCTTTCTTT.

This clone has a handful of counts. The rearrangement uses TRBV7-2 and TRBJ1-1; D call uncertain. Germline values: CDR1 SGHTA, CDR2 FQGNSA. Trimming took 5 bases from V and 11 from J, leaving 15 bases between them. This CDR3 is built from 12 residues. The CDR3 sequence: CASSPREGHAFF. CDR3 bases: TGTGCCAGCAGCCCACGGGAAGGCCACGCTTTCTTT.

This clone was observed a handful of times. The chain joins TRBV4-1 to TRBJ2-1, with D tentatively TRBD2 (6 bases). The CDR3 is made up of 17 amino acids. Trimming removed 3 bases from V and 4 bases from J, with 19 bases in between. Germline assignment: CDR1 MGHRA and CDR2 YSYEKL. The CDR3 loop is CASSQVPTSSSYNEQFF. For the CDR3, the DNA is TGCGCCAGCAGCCAGGTCCCAACTAGCAGTTCGTACAATGAGCAGTTCTTC.

V gene TRBV4-2 combines with J gene TRBJ1-5; 10 bases line up with TRBD1. Germline V gives CDR1 LGHNA, CDR2 YNFKEQ. There are 17 residues in the CDR3. The junction had 6 bases not matched to a gene; V was cut back by 2 bases and J by 2 bases. For the CDR3, the DNA is TGTGCCAGCAGCCAAACGCATGGGACAGGGGGCAATCAGCCCCAGCATTTT. Translated, it gives CASSQTHGTGGNQPQHF.

The rearrangement links TRBV7-2 to TRBJ2-7; D may be TRBD1 (5 bases). From germline, CDR1 is SGHTA and CDR2 FQGNSA. There are 14 residues in the CDR3. V was trimmed by 1 base and J by 3 bases, leaving 10 bases between them. The CDR3 nucleotides read TGTGCCAGCAGCTTAGATGCAGGGCGCTACGAGCAGTACTTC. Encoded protein: CASSLDAGRYEQYF.

For the CDR3, the DNA is TGTGCCAGCAGCTACGGACAGCCTGGAAACACCATATATTTT. Its translation: CASSYGQPGNTIYF. This chain connects TRBV11-1 to TRBJ1-3; a weak D match, TRBD1 (6 bases). V shed 4 bases and J shed 2 bases, with 9 bases lying between them. The CDR3 has 14 amino acids. Germline V gene sequence: CDR1 SGHAT, CDR2 FQDESV (reference sequence).

This clone was counted a single time. V gene TRBV4-3 combines with J gene TRBJ2-1; D may be TRBD2 (7 bases). The V and J ends lost 4 bases and 10 bases respectively, with 20 bases between them. Per germline, CDR1 LGHNA and CDR2 YSLEER. The CDR3 contains 15 residues. Written as DNA, the CDR3 is TGCGCCAGCAGCCCGCCGGCGCAAGGGGGAGGGGAGCAGTTCTTC. Residues: CASSPPAQGGGEQFF.

The chain couples TRBV7-8 to TRBJ2-5; D call uncertain. V lost 1 base and J 2 bases, leaving 8 bases between the germline ends. CDR1 is SGHVS and CDR2 is FQNEAQ in the germline V gene. This CDR3 contains 14 residues. The CDR3 spells CASSLDYTQETQYF. CDR3 coding DNA: TGTGCCAGCAGCTTAGACTACACACAAGAGACCCAGTACTTC.

This chain links TRBV19 with TRBJ2-3; weak D call: TRBD1 (6 bases). CDR1 is LNHDA, CDR2 SQIVND, per germline (reference sequence). The CDR3 runs 17 residues. V lost 0 bases and J 0 bases, leaving 13 bases between the germline ends. CDR3 nucleotides: TGTGCCAGTAGTATAGATTGGGGGCAGCCCAGCACAGATACGCAGTATTTT. Protein product: CASSIDWGQPSTDTQYF.

The genes are TRBV30 and TRBJ2-7; TRBD1 is a possible D gene (6 bases). This CDR3 contains 12 residues. Germline lookup yields CDR1 GTSNPN and CDR2 SVGIG (reference sequence). The V gene lost 2 bases and the J gene lost 9 bases, with 14 bases spanning the gap. As DNA, the CDR3 is TGTGCCTGGAGTAGACAGGAGCCCCCGCAGTACTTC. Protein: CAWSRQEPPQYF.